This T cell receptor beta chain was sequenced in a study of identical twins. Per germline, CDR1 SEHNR and CDR2 FQNEAQ (reference sequence). The CDR3 has 15 residues. About this clonotype itself: As yet, its antigen is unknown. One junction end does not reproduce the germline sequence, and a read error may be involved.

MiXCR was run by TCRdb on the 5' RACE reads, yielding one entry per CDR3 protein. The sample contains 200,000 to 250,000 distinct CDR3 sequences, roughly 7% of which appear only once. Study findings and constraints: There is a chance that invariant MAIT and iNKT cells partially muddied zero-insertion analyses.

The same sample was also used in a study of yellow fever vaccine responses in identical twins.

This sequence was found in a woman under 30 in good health. Sequencing used memory (CD45RO+) T cells sorted from blood. The chain is built from TRBV7-9 and TRBJ2-5; tentatively, D is TRBD1 or TRBD2 (5 bases each). This chain's CDR3 is CATSGRQGVQETQYF. CDR3 in DNA: TGTGCCACCAGCGGACGGCAGGGAGTCCAAGAGACCCAGTACTTC.